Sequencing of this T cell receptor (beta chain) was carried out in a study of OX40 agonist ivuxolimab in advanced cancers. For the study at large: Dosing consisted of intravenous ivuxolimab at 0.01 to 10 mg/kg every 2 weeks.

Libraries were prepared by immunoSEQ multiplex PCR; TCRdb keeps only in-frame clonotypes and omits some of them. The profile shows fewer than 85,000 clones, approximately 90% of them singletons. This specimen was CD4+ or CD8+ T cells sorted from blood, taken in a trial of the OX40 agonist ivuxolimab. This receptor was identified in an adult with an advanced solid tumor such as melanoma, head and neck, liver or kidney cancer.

The CDR3 bases are TGTGCCAGCAGTGAGCAGGGGGCAGGCAATGAGCAGTTCTTC. It translates to CASSEQGAGNEQFF. This rearrangement joins TRBV6-1 to TRBJ2-1; 8 bases match TRBD1. The CDR3 length is 14 residues. V gave up 3 bases and J gave up 6 bases; unmatched junction bases: 4. Germline CDR1 and CDR2: MNHNS and SASEGT.